This T cell receptor beta chain was profiled in a study of glioma-infiltrating T cells after dendritic cell vaccination. Overall study context: After recurrence, repeat resection gave post-vaccination tumor, with 5 or 6 paired samples. General observations from the study: Higher pretreatment TIL content predicted longer progression-free time and survival. No direct clonality-survival link was found; a diverse polyclonal response may matter.

In the case of this clone: The antigen remains undetermined.

Stated time point: after dendritic cell vaccination, including at tumor progression/relapse. Monocyte-derived dendritic cells, cultured approximately 7 days with IL-4 and GM-CSF, were pulsed with autologous tumor lysate. Autologous tumor lysate-pulsed dendritic cell vaccination was given between the early 2000s and the early 2010s. J lost 0 bases, V lost 4 bases, and 10 bases had no gene match. CDR3 size: 20 residues. Germline CDR1 and CDR2: LNHDA and SQIVND (reference sequence). Measured with immunoSEQ multiplex PCR; TCRdb has only the in-frame clones, and not every one. The sample holds 2,700 or so clones, approximately 85% seen once.

Material: tumor tissue, obtained after dendritic cell vaccination. This clonotype was sampled from a human donor with glioblastoma. V is TRBV19 and J is TRBJ2-1; TRBD2 matches 15 bases. CDR3 in amino acids: CASSTRRTSGRDSSYNEQFF. CDR3 in DNA: TGTGCCAGTAGTACCCGACGGACTAGCGGGAGGGATAGCTCCTACAATGAGCAGTTCTTC.